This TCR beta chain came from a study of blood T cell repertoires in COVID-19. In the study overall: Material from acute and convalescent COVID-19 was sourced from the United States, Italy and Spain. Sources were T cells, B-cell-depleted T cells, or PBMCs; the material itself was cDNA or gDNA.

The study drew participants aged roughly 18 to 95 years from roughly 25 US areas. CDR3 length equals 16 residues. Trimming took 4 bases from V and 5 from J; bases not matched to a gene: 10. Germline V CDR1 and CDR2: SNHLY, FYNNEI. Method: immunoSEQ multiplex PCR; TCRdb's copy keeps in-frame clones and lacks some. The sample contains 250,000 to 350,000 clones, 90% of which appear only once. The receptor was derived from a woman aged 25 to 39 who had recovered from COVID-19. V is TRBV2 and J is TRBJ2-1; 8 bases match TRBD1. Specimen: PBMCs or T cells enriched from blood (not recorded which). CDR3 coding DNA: TGTGCCAGCAGTGCCACCGACAGGGGAGGAAACAATGAGCAGTTCTTC. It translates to CASSATDRGGNNEQFF.